This T cell receptor beta chain is drawn from a study of blood T cell repertoires in COVID-19. J lost 4 bases, V lost 10 bases, and 6 bases had no gene match. This CDR3 region has 13 residues. CDR1 MDHEN and CDR2 SYDVKM come from the germline V gene. Data came from immunoSEQ multiplex PCR; TCRdb stores just in-frame clones and leaves some out. Of 85,000 to 100,000 clones in the sample, about 81% were seen once. This clonotype was sampled from a woman aged 55-75 years with acute or convalescent COVID-19. Material for sequencing was peripheral blood. This sequence joins TRBV28 and TRBJ2-2; 7 positions agree with TRBD1. In DNA, the CDR3 is TGTGCCACCACAGGGGCGGCCACCGGGGAGCTGTTTTTT. This encodes CATTGAATGELFF.